One sample yielded the 27 T cell receptor beta chains listed below, sequenced in a study of T cells in Graves' hyperthyroidism and ophthalmopathy. RNA transcripts provided the source from which TCR beta CDR3 regions were amplified. The HTBI set primed first-round TCR CDR3 RT-PCR. Each CDR3 protein gets one entry after TCRdb re-called the multiplex PCR reads with MiXCR. Counted here are under 550,000 distinct CDR3 sequences, about 20% occurring once; the ten biggest clones make up 47%. Sequenced material: blood. The receptor set was obtained from a man in his forties or fifties with Graves' ophthalmopathy.

This clonotype was seen at least ten times. This chain links TRBV28 with TRBJ1-1; a weak D match, TRBD1 (5 bases). V was shortened by 6 bases and J by 1 base, with 15 bases between the two germline ends. Germline V gene data show CDR1 as MDHEN and CDR2 as SYDVKM. The CDR3 spans 15 residues. For the CDR3, the DNA is TGTGCCAGCAGCTCCCCTGGGGCGGGGAACACTGAAGCTTTCTTT. This translates into CASSSPGAGNTEAFF.

V and J are TRBV5-1 and TRBJ2-3; D assignment may be TRBD1 or TRBD2 (5 bases each). This CDR3 comprises 13 residues. CDR1 and CDR2 from the germline V gene are SGHRS and YFSETQ. V was shortened by 3 bases and J by 5 bases, with 10 bases between the two germline ends. The CDR3 sequence is CASSSGPVDTQYF. The DNA for the CDR3 is TGCGCCAGCAGCTCGGGGCCGGTAGATACGCAGTATTTT.

This clonotype was counted at least ten times. The V and J genes are TRBV29-1 and TRBJ1-1; 7 bases align to TRBD1. The CDR3 is 12 amino acids. Germline-derived CDR1 and CDR2 are SQVTM and ANQGSEA. The V segment lost 7 bases and the J segment 6 bases; nucleotides outside the gene matches: 8. The CDR3 protein is CSAQGQPAEAFF. The CDR3 DNA follows: TGCAGCGCCCAGGGACAGCCTGCTGAAGCTTTCTTT.

This chain uses TRBV13 with TRBJ1-2; 8 nucleotides match TRBD1. The CDR3 extends over 14 amino acids. With 7 bases clipped from V and 3 bases from J, the junction kept 7 bases outside the gene matches. Germline loops: CDR1 PRHDT, CDR2 FYEKMQ (reference sequence). Written as DNA, the CDR3 is TGTGCCAGCACCACGGACAGGGTTGACTATGGCTACACCTTC. This sequence encodes CASTTDRVDYGYTF. Full variable domain (remainder filled in from reference TRBV13 and TRBJ1-2): AAGVIQSPRHLIKEKRETATLKCYPIPRHDTVYWYQQGPGQDPQFLISFYEKMQSDKGSIPDRFSAQQFSDYHSELNMSSLELGDSALYFCASTTDRVDYGYTFGSGTRLTVV.

This chain uses TRBV20-1 with TRBJ1-2, with D uncertain. Germline V gene sequence: CDR1 DFQATT, CDR2 SNEGSKA (reference sequence). CDR3 length equals 14 residues. The V end was cut by 3 bases, the J end by 1 base, with 12 bases between. The CDR3 loop is CSASSILLNYGYTF. CDR3 in DNA: TGCAGTGCTAGCTCCATCCTCCTTAACTATGGCTACACCTTC.

The chain is built from TRBV9 and TRBJ2-7, with 8 bases fitting TRBD1. Germline V gives CDR1 SGDLS, CDR2 YYNGEE. The CDR3 is 16 amino acids. J was trimmed by 4 bases and V by 0 bases; bases with no gene match: 9. CDR3 protein: CASSVGGTGVWYEQYF. DNA of the CDR3: TGTGCCAGCAGCGTAGGCGGGACAGGAGTTTGGTACGAGCAGTACTTC.

The CDR3 sequence: CASSQDAANHQPQHF. The CDR3 DNA follows: TGCGCCAGCAGCCAAGATGCGGCGAACCATCAGCCCCAGCATTTT. The rearrangement uses TRBV4-1 and TRBJ1-5; D is uncertain. Germline-derived CDR1 and CDR2 are MGHRA and YSYEKL. V lost 0 bases and J 5 bases, leaving 11 bases between the germline ends. The CDR3 has 15 residues.

The CDR3 DNA follows: TGTGCCATCAGACAGGGCTCTGGGGCCAACGTCCTGACTTTC. The encoded protein is CAIRQGSGANVLTF. V usage is TRBV10-3 and J usage is TRBJ2-6; D perhaps matches TRBD1 (6 bases). V shed 6 bases and J shed 0 bases, with 6 bases lying between them. This CDR3 has 14 amino acids. Germline V gene sequence: CDR1 ENHRY, CDR2 SYGVKD.

V and J are TRBV2 and TRBJ1-5; the match to TRBD1 covers 8 bases. The CDR3 consists of 16 residues. Germline CDR1 reads SNHLY; CDR2 reads FYNNEI. V lost 6 bases and J lost 3; bases outside the gene matches: 10. Here the CDR3 reads CASSRDRGPPNQPQHF. Here the CDR3 DNA reads TGTGCCAGCAGCCGAGACAGGGGTCCCCCCAATCAGCCCCAGCATTTT.

The chain combines TRBV20-1 with TRBJ1-1; D possibly corresponds to TRBD1 (5 bases). The CDR3 spans 15 residues. V gave up 2 bases and J gave up 1 base, with 14 bases separating them. CDR1 and CDR2 from the germline V gene are DFQATT and SNEGSKA (reference sequence). CDR3: CSARREGRENTEAFF. As DNA, the CDR3 is TGCAGTGCTAGACGGGAGGGGCGTGAGAACACTGAAGCTTTCTTT.

J is TRBJ2-1 and V is TRBV5-1; possible D gene TRBD1, 5 bases. The length of the CDR3 is 15 residues. Trimming cost V 1 base and J 2 bases, with 10 bases left between them. In germline, CDR1 is SGHRS, CDR2 YFSETQ. CDR3 sequence: CASSLQGTTYNEQFF. The CDR3, as DNA: TGCGCCAGCAGCTTGCAGGGAACTACCTACAATGAGCAGTTCTTC.

In regard to this clonotype: An end of the junction differs from the germline gene, which may be a read error. V usage is TRBV7-7 and J usage is TRBJ2-1; perhaps TRBD1 as D (6 bases). Germline assignment: CDR1 SSHAT and CDR2 FNYEAQ (reference sequence). The CDR3 has 13 residues. This CDR3 reads CASSPQGWDEQFF. CDR3 DNA: TGTGCTAGCAGTCCACAGGGTTGGGATGAGCAGTTCTTC. Full variable domain (outside the CDR3, taken from reference TRBV7-7 and TRBJ2-1): GAGVSQSPRYKVTKRGQDVTLRCDPISSHATLYWYQQALGQGPEFLTYFNYEAQPDKSGLPSDRFSAERPEGSISTLTIQRTEQRDSAMYRCASSPQGWDEQFFGPGTRLTVL.

This clonotype has only a few counts. The V and J genes are TRBV12-3 or TRBV12-4 and TRBJ2-3, with 7 bases aligning to TRBD2. The CDR3 is made up of 16 amino acids. The J segment lost 0 bases and the V segment lost 8 bases, leaving 11 bases of the junction unmatched. This CDR3 is CASRWGGLASTDTQYF. CDR3 coding DNA: TGTGCCAGCCGGTGGGGGGGGTTAGCTAGCACAGATACGCAGTATTTT.

This clonotype was counted many times. The chain employs TRBV28 and TRBJ2-7; D is undetermined. V was trimmed by 1 base and J by 2 bases, leaving 6 bases between them. Germline CDR1 and CDR2: MDHEN and SYDVKM. This CDR3 spans 13 amino acids. Here the CDR3 DNA reads TGTGCCAGCAGTTTATTTGCGGCCTACGAGCAGTACTTC. Translated, it gives CASSLFAAYEQYF.

This clonotype was picked up a small number of times. The genes are TRBV7-9 and TRBJ2-1; 11 nucleotides match TRBD2. After removal of 0 bases from V and 1 base from J, the junction contained 5 bases not matched to a gene. The CDR3 is 18 residues long. The germline V gene encodes CDR1 SEHNR and CDR2 FQNEAQ (reference sequence). The CDR3 region is CASSLAPGLAVSYNEQFF. The CDR3 coding sequence is TGTGCCAGCAGCTTAGCGCCGGGACTAGCGGTTTCCTACAATGAGCAGTTCTTC.

The chain uses TRBV6-5 and TRBJ2-7; D is unclear. The ends were cut back, 2 bases at V and 2 bases at J, with 7 bases in the middle. Germline lookup yields CDR1 MNHEY and CDR2 SVGAGI. There are 13 residues in the CDR3. CDR3 in amino acids: CASSYLPTYEQYF. As DNA, the CDR3 is TGTGCCAGCAGTTACCTCCCAACCTACGAGCAGTACTTC.

There are many counts of this clonotype. The rearrangement links TRBV3-1 to TRBJ2-1, with TRBD2 matching 11 bases. The CDR3 is made up of 15 amino acids. Germline V gene data show CDR1 as LGHDT and CDR2 as YNNKEL (reference sequence). The V gene end was trimmed by 1 base and the J gene end by 6 bases; junction bases not matched to a gene: 2. The CDR3 region is CASSQGLAGGNEQFF. Written as DNA, the CDR3 is TGTGCCAGCAGCCAAGGCCTAGCGGGAGGCAATGAGCAGTTCTTC.

This clonotype was seen ten or more times. The chain has TRBV28 and TRBJ2-7; 7 positions match TRBD1. The CDR3 extends over 14 amino acids. Looked up from germline, CDR1 is MDHEN and CDR2 is SYDVKM. Germline trimming cut 4 bases from V and 4 bases from J; bases unmatched to any gene: 7. The chain's CDR3 is CASSSGETGYEQYF. Written as DNA, the CDR3 is TGTGCCAGCAGTTCAGGAGAGACAGGGTACGAGCAGTACTTC.

The chain uses TRBV5-1 and TRBJ2-7; maybe TRBD2 (6 bases). Trimming pared 2 bases from V and 5 bases from J, leaving 11 bases between. There are 13 residues in the CDR3. CDR1 and CDR2 (germline): SGHRS, YFSETQ. In DNA form, the CDR3 reads TGCGCCAGCAGCTTCCGGGGGACCGACGAGCAGTACTTC. Amino acid sequence: CASSFRGTDEQYF.

This clonotype was seen at least ten times. The rearrangement joins TRBV6-1 to TRBJ2-5; TRBD2 matches 8 bases. The V gene end was trimmed by 5 bases and the J gene end by 2 bases; junction bases not matched to a gene: 10. The germline V gene encodes CDR1 MNHNS and CDR2 SASEGT. This CDR3 is built from 16 residues. The CDR3 DNA sequence: TGTGCCAGCAGTCCCTGGGGTAGCGGGGATCAAGAGACCCAGTACTTC. It codes for CASSPWGSGDQETQYF.

The chain combines TRBV7-2 with TRBJ1-3, with D uncertain. Per germline, CDR1 SGHTA and CDR2 FQGNSA. Deletions cut 4 bases from V and 0 bases from J, with 19 bases between. There are 18 residues in the CDR3. The CDR3 nucleotides are TGTGCCAGCAGCTCCAGTGGTATCAGGCCAGCCTCTGGAAACACCATATATTTT. Translated: CASSSSGIRPASGNTIYF.

This clonotype was seen a few times. V usage is TRBV6-9 and J usage is TRBJ1-4; the D gene is possibly TRBD1 (6 bases). Per germline, CDR1 MNHGY and CDR2 SVAAGI. V dropped 4 bases and J dropped 0 bases, with 9 bases sitting between them. The CDR3 loop spans 15 amino acids. The CDR3 region is CASSLTGSTNEKLFF. Written as DNA, the CDR3 is TGTGCCAGCAGTTTGACAGGATCAACTAATGAAAAACTGTTTTTT.

This chain connects TRBV19 to TRBJ2-2; 7 nucleotides agree with TRBD2. The CDR3 has 16 residues. Losses at the gene ends were 4 bases for V and 2 bases for J; bases not matched to a gene: 7. The germline V gene encodes CDR1 LNHDA and CDR2 SQIVND (reference sequence). CDR3 in amino acids: CASSKGLGPNTGELFF. CDR3 nucleotides: TGTGCCAGTAGTAAAGGACTAGGGCCCAACACCGGGGAGCTGTTTTTT.

In DNA, the CDR3 is TGTGCCAGCAGCGGAGGCACCGGGACTAGCGGGACTGGGGCCTACAATGAGCAGTTCTTC. It is translated as CASSGGTGTSGTGAYNEQFF. The chain is built from TRBV9 and TRBJ2-1, with 13 bases aligning to TRBD2. This CDR3 contains 20 residues. CDR1 and CDR2 from the germline V gene are SGDLS and YYNGEE. The ends lost 3 bases at V and 2 bases at J; junction bases unmatched: 14.

In its sample, this clonotype was seen many times. The chain links TRBV12-3 or TRBV12-4 to TRBJ1-1; D call uncertain. There are 13 residues in the CDR3. V lost 3 bases to trimming and J lost 10 bases, with 15 bases between them. The CDR3 loop reads CASSFVPREGAFF. CDR3 nucleotide sequence: TGTGCCAGCAGTTTTGTCCCTAGGGAGGGAGCTTTCTTT.

The chain links TRBV30 to TRBJ1-3; no reliable D call. CDR3 length: 13 residues. The V gene lost 4 bases and the J gene lost 0 bases, with 7 bases spanning the gap. Germline assignment: CDR1 GTSNPN and CDR2 SVGIG (reference sequence). DNA for the CDR3: TGTGCCTGGACCCTGAGCTCTGGAAACACCATATATTTT. As protein: CAWTLSSGNTIYF.

V usage is TRBV29-1 and J usage is TRBJ2-1; maybe TRBD2 (6 bases). Germline V CDR1 and CDR2: SQVTM, ANQGSEA. The CDR3 runs to 15 residues. The germline V and J ends were trimmed by 0 bases and 7 bases, with 16 bases remaining between them. The CDR3 DNA reads as TGCAGCGTTGAAGATAGGGGAATGGGAGGAAATGAGCAGTTCTTC. It codes for CSVEDRGMGGNEQFF.